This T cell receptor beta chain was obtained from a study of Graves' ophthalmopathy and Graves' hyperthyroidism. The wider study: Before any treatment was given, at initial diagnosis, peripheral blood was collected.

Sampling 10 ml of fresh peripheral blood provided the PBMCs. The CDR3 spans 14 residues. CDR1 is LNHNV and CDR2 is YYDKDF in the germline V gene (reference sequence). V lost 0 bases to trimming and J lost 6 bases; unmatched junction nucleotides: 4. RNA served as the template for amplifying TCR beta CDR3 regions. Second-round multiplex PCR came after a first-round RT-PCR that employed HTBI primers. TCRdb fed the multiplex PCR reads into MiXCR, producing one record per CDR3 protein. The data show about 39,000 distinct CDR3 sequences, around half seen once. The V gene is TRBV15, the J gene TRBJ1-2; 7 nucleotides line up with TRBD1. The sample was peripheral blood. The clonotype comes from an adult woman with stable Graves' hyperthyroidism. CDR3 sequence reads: CATSRDLQGNGYTF. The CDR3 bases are TGTGCCACCAGCAGAGATCTACAGGGGAATGGCTACACCTTC.